The TCR beta chain under discussion was sequenced for a study of T cell responses to AZD1222 COVID-19 vaccine. General study findings and limits: It was only a handful of AZD1222 recipients who were seropositive at baseline. An increase in Spike-specific TCR breadth and depth was observed after two AZD1222 doses. Most donors were white British and more were female, and clonal diversity was possibly underestimated.

Note on this clone: The antigen is unknown.

Second doses at about 4 or about 12 weeks were pooled. Sequenced by immunoSEQ multiplex PCR; TCRdb stores in-frame clones only, minus some. Seen here are about 56,000 clones, 80% observed once, and the top ten hold 5%. This specimen was peripheral blood, taken 28 days after the second AZD1222 dose. The sequence was obtained from an adult who received the AZD1222 COVID-19 vaccine.

This CDR3 reads CASSQGWGGEQYV. CDR3 DNA sequence: TGTGCCAGCAGCCAGGGCTGGGGCGGCGAGCAGTACGTC. This rearrangement joins TRBV3-1 (or the pseudogene TRBV3-2) to TRBJ2-7; D perhaps matches TRBD1 (5 bases). Trimming shortened V by 3 bases and J by 6 bases, and 12 bases separated the two germline ends. The CDR3 covers 13 residues. Germline V CDR1 and CDR2: LGHDT, YNNKEL (reference sequence).